A selection of T cell receptor beta chains follows, all from one sample in a study of shared clonotypes between healthy human individuals. The repertoire was sequenced with immunoSEQ multiplex PCR; TCRdb's copy has only in-frame clones and lacks some. Seen here are about 92,000 clones, less than 60% observed once, and the top ten hold less than 15%. Sequenced sample: PBMCs. Every receptor here comes from a woman aged 40 to 49 in good health. Some clones in this sample may be carry-over from other donors' samples. CDR3s include the opening cysteine and the closing phenylalanine or tryptophan. D genes are given only for firm matches. Not every row has a clone size; where given, it reads once, few, many or a size class.

D gene	V gene	clone size	J gene	CDR3 DNA	CDR3 protein
NA	TRBV11-3	once	TRBJ2-3	TGTGCCAGCAGCGCCGAGGCTTCTGATACGCAGTATTTT	CASSAEASDTQYF
NA	TRBV28	NA	TRBJ1-2	TGTGCCAGCAATTTGGGGGGCTCTAACTATGGCTACACCTTC	CASNLGGSNYGYTF
NA	TRBV7-9	many	TRBJ2-5	TGTGCCAGCAGCTTAGTTAGTGAGACCCAGTACTTC	CASSLVSETQYF
NA	TRBV19	many	TRBJ2-7	TGTGCCAGTGGAAGGGACGGAGGCTACGAGCAGTACTTC	CASGRDGGYEQYF
NA	TRBV21-1	many	TRBJ2-7	TGTGCCAGCAGCAAATGGGCCCCGGGACTAGCACACGAGCAGTACTTC	CASSKWAPGLAHEQYF
NA	TRBV30	NA	TRBJ1-5	TGTGCCTGGAGTGTACTCGATGGACAGCCCCAGCATTTT	CAWSVLDGQPQHF
NA	TRBV18	NA	TRBJ2-4	TGTGCCAGCTCACCAGGGGGTAGGAGATGGAACATTCAGTACTTC	CASSPGGRRWNIQYF
TRBD2	TRBV30	few	TRBJ2-5	TGTGCCTGGAGACTAGCGGGACAGGAGACCCAGTACTTC	CAWRLAGQETQYF
NA	TRBV14	many	TRBJ1-2	TGTGCCAGCAGCCAGACTGACGGACGCTATGGCTACACCTTC	CASSQTDGRYGYTF
NA	TRBV27	once	TRBJ1-5	TGTGCCAGCAGGCCTTGGACCGGGCAGCCCCAGCATTTT	CASRPWTGQPQHF
TRBD1	TRBV5-5	NA	TRBJ1-4	TGTGCCAGCAGCTTGTCCCAGGGACAGGGGGAACTGTTTTTT	CASSLSQGQGELFF
NA	TRBV11-2	NA	TRBJ2-2	TGTGCCAGCAGCTTGAGGTTCACCGGGGAGCTGTTTTTT	CASSLRFTGELFF
NA	TRBV25-1	NA	TRBJ1-3	TGTGCCAGCAGTGAATCAAATGGGGTCGGGTCTGGAAACACCATATATTTT	CASSESNGVGSGNTIYF
TRBD1	TRBV5-5	NA	TRBJ2-7	TGTGCCAGCAGCATCGGACAGGGGAACGAGCAGTACTTC	CASSIGQGNEQYF
TRBD1	TRBV28	NA	TRBJ2-7	TGTGCCAGCGCACCTCACCAGGGGACAGGGGGGTCCTACGAGCAGTACTTC	CASAPHQGTGGSYEQYF
NA	TRBV18	many	TRBJ1-3	TGTGCCAGCTCACCAACCCCAGTAGGAAACACCATATATTTT	CASSPTPVGNTIYF
NA	TRBV7-6	many	TRBJ1-3	TGTGCCAGCAGCCCCGGACAGCACCACTCTGGAAACACCATATATTTT	CASSPGQHHSGNTIYF
NA	TRBV7-9	few	TRBJ2-7	TGTGCCAGCAGCTTAGACAGGTACGGGCAGTACTTC	CASSLDRYGQYF
NA	TRBV14	few	TRBJ1-4	TGTGCCAGCAGCAGGGACAATAATGAAAAACTGTTTTTT	CASSRDNNEKLFF
TRBD1	TRBV29-1	NA	TRBJ2-7	TGCAGCGTTGGACAGGGGGTTTCCTACGAGCAGTACTTC	CSVGQGVSYEQYF
TRBD1	TRBV28	NA	TRBJ2-2	TGTGCCAGCAGTTTGCGGACAGGGGGCAGTGGGGAGCTGTTTTTT	CASSLRTGGSGELFF
TRBD2	TRBV10-3	few	TRBJ2-3	TGTGCCATCAGTCCTAGCGGGGGCACAGATACGCAGTATTTT	CAISPSGGTDTQYF
NA	TRBV10-1	NA	TRBJ2-3	TGCGCCACCACGGGCCCCGGGGCAGATACGCAGTATTTT	CATTGPGADTQYF